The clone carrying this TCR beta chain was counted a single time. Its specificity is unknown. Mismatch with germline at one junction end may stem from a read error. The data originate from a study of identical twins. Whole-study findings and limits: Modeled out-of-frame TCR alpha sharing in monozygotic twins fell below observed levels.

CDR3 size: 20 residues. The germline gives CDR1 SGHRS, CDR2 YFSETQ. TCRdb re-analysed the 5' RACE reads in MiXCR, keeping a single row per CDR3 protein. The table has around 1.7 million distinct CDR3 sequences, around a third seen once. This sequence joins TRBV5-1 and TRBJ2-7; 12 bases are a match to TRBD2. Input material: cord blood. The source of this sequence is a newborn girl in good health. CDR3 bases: TGCGCCAGCAGTTTTTGGTACCTTTCGACTAGCGGGGGATCTTCCTACGACCAGTACTTC. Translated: CASSFWYLSTSGGSSYDQYF.